The rows below give T cell receptor beta chains drawn from one sample of a study of T cells after yellow fever vaccination. Via MiXCR, TCRdb re-called the 5' RACE reads, giving one row per CDR3 protein. Of some 550,000 distinct CDR3 sequences in the sample, over 15% are singletons; the top ten hold about 13%. This specimen was PBMCs, taken 15 days after the yellow fever booster vaccination. The receptors shown here come from a man under 40 who received the YFV17D yellow fever vaccine. Both conserved end residues are part of each CDR3. Fields, in order: V gene, D gene, J gene, clone size, CDR3 protein, CDR3 DNA. The D gene is left open where the match is weak. Part of the rows lack a size; the others show once, few, many or a class for expanded clones.

v_call: TRBV6-5
d_call: NA
j_call: TRBJ2-5
clone_size: NA
cdr3_aa: CASSYSPWEIGETQYF
cdr3_nt: TGTGCCAGCAGTTACTCGCCCTGGGAGATCGGGGAGACCCAGTACTTC

v_call: TRBV28
d_call: TRBD2
j_call: TRBJ2-4
clone_size: NA
cdr3_aa: CASRLETSAKNIQYF
cdr3_nt: TGTGCCAGCAGGCTGGAGACTAGCGCCAAAAACATTCAGTACTTC

v_call: TRBV20-1
d_call: TRBD2
j_call: TRBJ2-7
clone_size: NA
cdr3_aa: CSARDRTSLYEQYF
cdr3_nt: TGCAGTGCTAGAGATAGGACTAGCCTTTACGAGCAGTACTTC

v_call: TRBV12-3/TRBV12-4
d_call: TRBD2
j_call: TRBJ2-1
clone_size: few
cdr3_aa: CASTNRAGTSGYNEQFF
cdr3_nt: TGTGCCAGCACCAACCGAGCCGGGACTAGCGGCTACAATGAGCAGTTCTTC

v_call: TRBV5-4
d_call: NA
j_call: TRBJ2-1
clone_size: NA
cdr3_aa: CASSPDLESSYNEQFF
cdr3_nt: TGTGCCAGCAGCCCGGACTTGGAAAGCTCCTACAATGAGCAGTTCTTC

v_call: TRBV7-2
d_call: NA
j_call: TRBJ2-1
clone_size: few
cdr3_aa: CASSLAATGLYNEQFF
cdr3_nt: TGTGCCAGCAGCTTAGCCGCCACAGGGCTTTACAATGAGCAGTTCTTC

v_call: TRBV5-1
d_call: NA
j_call: TRBJ2-2
clone_size: few
cdr3_aa: CASSPWHDTGELFF
cdr3_nt: TGCGCCAGCAGCCCCTGGCATGACACCGGGGAGCTGTTTTTT

v_call: TRBV7-3
d_call: TRBD2
j_call: TRBJ2-3
clone_size: many
cdr3_aa: CASSLMGGEDTQYF
cdr3_nt: TGTGCCAGCAGCTTAATGGGGGGGGAAGATACGCAGTATTTT

v_call: TRBV7-2
d_call: NA
j_call: TRBJ1-4
clone_size: few
cdr3_aa: CASSLQGIREKLFF
cdr3_nt: TGTGCCAGCAGCTTACAAGGGATTCGCGAAAAACTGTTTTTT

v_call: TRBV10-3
d_call: NA
j_call: TRBJ2-2
clone_size: few
cdr3_aa: CAISVGGVNTGELFF
cdr3_nt: TGTGCCATCAGTGTTGGCGGAGTGAACACCGGGGAGCTGTTTTTT

v_call: TRBV7-2
d_call: NA
j_call: TRBJ1-4
clone_size: NA
cdr3_aa: CASSLDREAEKLFF
cdr3_nt: TGTGCCAGCAGCTTAGACAGGGAGGCTGAAAAACTGTTTTTT

v_call: TRBV3-1
d_call: NA
j_call: TRBJ2-5
clone_size: NA
cdr3_aa: CASSQETETQYF
cdr3_nt: TGTGCCAGCAGCCAAGAGACGGAGACCCAGTACTTC

v_call: TRBV4-3
d_call: NA
j_call: TRBJ2-3
clone_size: few
cdr3_aa: CASSQENRADTQYF
cdr3_nt: TGCGCCAGCAGCCAAGAGAACAGAGCAGATACGCAGTATTTT

v_call: TRBV7-2
d_call: NA
j_call: TRBJ2-3
clone_size: few
cdr3_aa: CASSLGPGLDTDTQYF
cdr3_nt: TGTGCCAGCAGCTTAGGGCCGGGACTCGACACAGATACGCAGTATTTT

v_call: TRBV5-1
d_call: TRBD1
j_call: TRBJ2-5
clone_size: few
cdr3_aa: CASSWGSATGKETQYF
cdr3_nt: TGCGCCAGCAGCTGGGGTTCTGCGACAGGGAAAGAGACCCAGTACTTC

v_call: TRBV20-1
d_call: TRBD1
j_call: TRBJ2-3
clone_size: NA
cdr3_aa: CSAKLIGSDRGTDTQYF
cdr3_nt: TGCAGTGCTAAGTTGATTGGATCGGACAGGGGAACAGATACGCAGTATTTT

v_call: TRBV12-3/TRBV12-4
d_call: NA
j_call: TRBJ2-2
clone_size: few
cdr3_aa: CASSFGLGPVNTGELFF
cdr3_nt: TGTGCCAGCAGTTTTGGTCTCGGGCCGGTGAACACCGGGGAGCTGTTTTTT

v_call: TRBV30
d_call: NA
j_call: TRBJ2-5
clone_size: NA
cdr3_aa: CAWSVQPETQYF
cdr3_nt: TGTGCCTGGAGTGTCCAGCCGGAGACCCAGTACTTC

v_call: TRBV12-3/TRBV12-4
d_call: NA
j_call: TRBJ2-2
clone_size: NA
cdr3_aa: CASSFSQGGVELFF
cdr3_nt: TGTGCCAGCAGTTTCTCCCAAGGAGGGGTGGAGCTGTTTTTT

v_call: TRBV18
d_call: NA
j_call: TRBJ2-3
clone_size: NA
cdr3_aa: CASSPLRGGTDTQYF
cdr3_nt: TGTGCCAGCTCACCATTGCGGGGCGGCACAGATACGCAGTATTTT

v_call: TRBV14
d_call: NA
j_call: TRBJ1-1
clone_size: NA
cdr3_aa: CASSPSGTEAFF
cdr3_nt: TGTGCCAGCAGCCCGTCGGGCACTGAAGCTTTCTTT

v_call: TRBV27
d_call: NA
j_call: TRBJ2-7
clone_size: NA
cdr3_aa: CASSPRSRLYEQYF
cdr3_nt: TGTGCCAGCAGTCCCCGATCGCGCCTCTACGAGCAGTACTTC

v_call: TRBV9
d_call: NA
j_call: TRBJ2-7
clone_size: NA
cdr3_aa: CASSAVARGEQYF
cdr3_nt: TGTGCCAGCAGCGCCGTTGCTAGAGGCGAGCAGTACTTC

v_call: TRBV6-5
d_call: TRBD2
j_call: TRBJ2-7
clone_size: NA
cdr3_aa: CASRLGLAGYEQYF
cdr3_nt: TGTGCCAGCAGACTCGGACTAGCGGGGTACGAGCAGTACTTC

v_call: TRBV6-1
d_call: TRBD1
j_call: TRBJ1-1
clone_size: few
cdr3_aa: CASSPGQGWAAEAFF
cdr3_nt: TGTGCCAGCAGCCCCGGACAGGGATGGGCAGCTGAAGCTTTCTTT

v_call: TRBV10-3
d_call: NA
j_call: TRBJ2-1
clone_size: NA
cdr3_aa: CAISVNGPYNEQFF
cdr3_nt: TGTGCCATCAGTGTAAACGGACCCTACAATGAGCAGTTCTTC

v_call: TRBV12-3/TRBV12-4
d_call: NA
j_call: TRBJ2-7
clone_size: few
cdr3_aa: CASSFGGGRRDPYEQYF
cdr3_nt: TGTGCCAGCAGTTTCGGTGGTGGACGACGGGACCCCTACGAGCAGTACTTC

v_call: TRBV28
d_call: TRBD1
j_call: TRBJ2-7
clone_size: many
cdr3_aa: CASSLQGASYEQYF
cdr3_nt: TGTGCCAGCAGCTTACAGGGGGCCTCCTACGAGCAGTACTTC

v_call: TRBV7-9
d_call: NA
j_call: TRBJ2-7
clone_size: NA
cdr3_aa: CASSFSVGQVSEQYF
cdr3_nt: TGTGCCAGCAGCTTTTCGGTTGGTCAGGTGTCGGAGCAGTACTTC

v_call: TRBV18
d_call: NA
j_call: TRBJ2-7
clone_size: few
cdr3_aa: CASSPTALGYEQYF
cdr3_nt: TGTGCCAGCTCGCCAACGGCATTAGGCTACGAGCAGTACTTC

v_call: TRBV6-2/TRBV6-3
d_call: NA
j_call: TRBJ1-1
clone_size: NA
cdr3_aa: CASRRPSNTEAFF
cdr3_nt: TGTGCCAGCAGGAGGCCCAGTAACACTGAAGCTTTCTTT

v_call: TRBV7-9
d_call: TRBD2
j_call: TRBJ2-1
clone_size: few
cdr3_aa: CASSLEAGGANEQFF
cdr3_nt: TGTGCCAGCAGCTTAGAAGCGGGAGGGGCTAATGAGCAGTTCTTC

v_call: TRBV11-3
d_call: TRBD2
j_call: TRBJ2-2
clone_size: few
cdr3_aa: CASSSGLGTGELFF
cdr3_nt: TGTGCCAGCAGCTCCGGACTAGGCACCGGGGAGCTGTTTTTT

v_call: TRBV6-2/TRBV6-3
d_call: TRBD2
j_call: TRBJ2-1
clone_size: few
cdr3_aa: CASSYRLAGALYNEQFF
cdr3_nt: TGTGCCAGCAGTTACCGACTAGCGGGAGCCCTCTACAATGAGCAGTTCTTC

v_call: TRBV20-1
d_call: NA
j_call: TRBJ2-7
clone_size: NA
cdr3_aa: CSARFPSAYEQYF
cdr3_nt: TGCAGTGCTAGATTCCCTAGCGCCTACGAGCAGTACTTC

v_call: TRBV27
d_call: NA
j_call: TRBJ1-4
clone_size: few
cdr3_aa: CASSLKGSHEKLFF
cdr3_nt: TGTGCCAGCAGTTTAAAGGGGTCTCATGAAAAACTGTTTTTT

v_call: TRBV2
d_call: TRBD1
j_call: TRBJ2-3
clone_size: NA
cdr3_aa: CASSPSPGQGAADTQYF
cdr3_nt: TGTGCCAGCAGTCCAAGCCCTGGGCAGGGGGCGGCAGATACGCAGTATTTT

v_call: TRBV29-1
d_call: NA
j_call: TRBJ2-1
clone_size: NA
cdr3_aa: CSVGWGIGYNEQFF
cdr3_nt: TGCAGCGTGGGCTGGGGGATAGGGTACAATGAGCAGTTCTTC

v_call: TRBV20-1
d_call: TRBD2
j_call: TRBJ2-7
clone_size: few
cdr3_aa: CSASLAGFSYEQYF
cdr3_nt: TGCAGTGCATCTCTAGCGGGATTCTCCTACGAGCAGTACTTC

v_call: TRBV6-5
d_call: NA
j_call: TRBJ2-3
clone_size: NA
cdr3_aa: CASSYDRTVLVDTDTQYF
cdr3_nt: TGTGCCAGCAGTTACGACCGAACTGTACTAGTTGACACAGATACGCAGTATTTT

v_call: TRBV11-2
d_call: NA
j_call: TRBJ1-1
clone_size: NA
cdr3_aa: CASSLEFGGRTEAFF
cdr3_nt: TGTGCCAGCAGCTTAGAGTTTGGGGGTCGCACTGAAGCTTTCTTT

v_call: TRBV7-9
d_call: NA
j_call: TRBJ1-5
clone_size: NA
cdr3_aa: CASSLGFQPQHF
cdr3_nt: TGTGCCAGCAGCTTAGGGTTTCAGCCCCAGCATTTT

v_call: TRBV28
d_call: TRBD2
j_call: TRBJ2-4
clone_size: NA
cdr3_aa: CASTSVAGGGLAKNIQYF
cdr3_nt: TGTGCCAGCACGAGCGTAGCGGGGGGAGGGTTAGCCAAAAACATTCAGTACTTC

v_call: TRBV7-2
d_call: TRBD2
j_call: TRBJ2-5
clone_size: NA
cdr3_aa: CASSLNSAGETQYF
cdr3_nt: TGTGCCAGCAGCTTAAACTCAGCGGGGGAGACCCAGTACTTC

v_call: TRBV5-1
d_call: NA
j_call: TRBJ2-7
clone_size: many
cdr3_aa: CASSLVYEGGEQYF
cdr3_nt: TGCGCCAGCAGCTTGGTCTATGAGGGCGGCGAGCAGTACTTC

v_call: TRBV7-9
d_call: TRBD1
j_call: TRBJ2-7
clone_size: few
cdr3_aa: CASSPGTGFLEQYF
cdr3_nt: TGTGCCAGCAGCCCGGGGACAGGGTTTCTCGAGCAGTACTTC

v_call: TRBV5-1
d_call: TRBD2
j_call: TRBJ2-1
clone_size: NA
cdr3_aa: CASSLVPSGRSYNEQFF
cdr3_nt: TGCGCCAGCAGCTTGGTTCCTAGCGGGAGGTCCTACAATGAGCAGTTCTTC

v_call: TRBV15
d_call: TRBD1
j_call: TRBJ1-4
clone_size: few
cdr3_aa: CATTLGQGGEKLFF
cdr3_nt: TGTGCCACCACCCTGGGACAGGGCGGTGAAAAACTGTTTTTT

v_call: TRBV25-1
d_call: NA
j_call: TRBJ1-3
clone_size: few
cdr3_aa: CASSAGSNSGNTIYF
cdr3_nt: TGTGCCAGCAGCGCCGGGAGCAACTCTGGAAACACCATATATTTT

v_call: TRBV7-2
d_call: NA
j_call: TRBJ2-5
clone_size: many
cdr3_aa: CASSFAGQETQYF
cdr3_nt: TGTGCCAGCAGCTTCGCAGGCCAAGAGACCCAGTACTTC

v_call: TRBV14
d_call: TRBD2
j_call: TRBJ2-7
clone_size: NA
cdr3_aa: CASSLGLSKAGLGGIEQYF
cdr3_nt: TGTGCCAGCAGCCTCGGCTTGTCGAAAGCGGGCCTGGGAGGGATCGAGCAGTACTTC

v_call: TRBV7-6
d_call: NA
j_call: TRBJ2-2
clone_size: NA
cdr3_aa: CATTAETGELFF
cdr3_nt: TGTGCCACCACTGCGGAAACCGGGGAGCTGTTTTTT

v_call: TRBV20-1
d_call: TRBD1
j_call: TRBJ1-1
clone_size: NA
cdr3_aa: CSAGTGASGAFF
cdr3_nt: TGCAGTGCGGGGACAGGGGCGAGTGGGGCTTTCTTT

v_call: TRBV12-3/TRBV12-4
d_call: NA
j_call: TRBJ2-2
clone_size: few
cdr3_aa: CASSSPSAGAGPGELFF
cdr3_nt: TGTGCCAGCAGTTCCCCCTCTGCCGGGGCAGGCCCCGGGGAGCTGTTTTTT

v_call: TRBV10-1
d_call: TRBD2
j_call: TRBJ2-1
clone_size: NA
cdr3_aa: CASSREVGPREQFF
cdr3_nt: TGCGCCAGCTCACGGGAGGTTGGGCCCAGGGAGCAGTTCTTC